Listed below are T cell receptor beta chains from one sample, sequenced in a study of shared clonotypes between healthy human individuals. Sequencing used immunoSEQ multiplex PCR; TCRdb keeps in-frame clones, though not all of them. The table includes about 1.1 million clones, approximately 80% detected once. Sequenced material: memory CD4+ T cells from PBMCs. All receptors come from a man aged 18 to 30 in good health. Some clones in this sample may be carry-over from other donors' samples. Both conserved end residues are part of each CDR3. The order of the fields is clone size, J gene, D gene, V gene, CDR3 protein, CDR3 DNA. A D gene is named only where the DNA matches it firmly. Rows give clone size only sometimes, using once, few, many, or a class for an expanded clone.

clone size: NA
J gene: TRBJ2-6
D gene: NA
V gene: TRBV6-1
CDR3 protein: CASSDRAGGANVLTF
CDR3 DNA: TGTGCCAGCAGTGACAGGGCAGGAGGGGCCAACGTCCTGACTTTC

clone size: NA
J gene: TRBJ2-7
D gene: NA
V gene: TRBV6-5
CDR3 protein: CASSYSSRDYEQYF
CDR3 DNA: TGTGCCAGCAGTTACTCGTCCAGGGACTACGAGCAGTACTTC

clone size: few
J gene: TRBJ1-5
D gene: NA
V gene: TRBV28
CDR3 protein: CASSMGRGQPQHF
CDR3 DNA: TGTGCCAGCAGTATGGGCAGGGGTCAGCCCCAGCATTTT

clone size: NA
J gene: TRBJ2-2
D gene: TRBD2
V gene: TRBV18
CDR3 protein: CASSPPGLAGNTGELFF
CDR3 DNA: TGTGCCAGCTCACCACCGGGACTAGCGGGTAACACCGGGGAGCTGTTTTTT

clone size: few
J gene: TRBJ1-2
D gene: NA
V gene: TRBV28
CDR3 protein: CASRRKEANYGYTF
CDR3 DNA: TGTGCCAGCAGACGCAAAGAAGCTAACTATGGCTACACCTTC

clone size: NA
J gene: TRBJ2-5
D gene: TRBD2
V gene: TRBV6-8
CDR3 protein: CARPDVLGTSGSRGETQYF
CDR3 DNA: TGTGCCAGACCAGATGTCCTCGGGACTAGCGGGAGTCGCGGGGAGACCCAGTACTTC

clone size: NA
J gene: TRBJ2-7
D gene: TRBD2
V gene: TRBV27
CDR3 protein: CASSFEGLAGGLWYF
CDR3 DNA: TGTGCCAGCAGTTTTGAGGGGCTAGCGGGAGGTTTGTGGTACTTC

clone size: few
J gene: TRBJ1-1
D gene: TRBD1
V gene: TRBV25-1
CDR3 protein: CASSGRGSSNTEAFF
CDR3 DNA: TGTGCCAGCAGTGGCAGGGGGAGTTCGAACACTGAAGCTTTCTTT

clone size: NA
J gene: TRBJ2-3
D gene: NA
V gene: TRBV5-1
CDR3 protein: CASSIRDGSTDTQYF
CDR3 DNA: TGCGCCAGCAGCATCCGGGACGGGAGCACAGATACGCAGTATTTT

clone size: NA
J gene: TRBJ2-7
D gene: TRBD2
V gene: TRBV28
CDR3 protein: CAGGSGRALYEQYF
CDR3 DNA: TGTGCCGGCGGGAGCGGGAGGGCCCTCTACGAGCAGTACTTC

clone size: NA
J gene: TRBJ1-2
D gene: NA
V gene: TRBV28
CDR3 protein: CASSRGGGHFSGYTF
CDR3 DNA: TGTGCCAGCAGCCGAGGGGGGGGACACTTTTCTGGCTACACCTTC

clone size: NA
J gene: TRBJ2-7
D gene: NA
V gene: TRBV19
CDR3 protein: CASSQVSNSYEQYF
CDR3 DNA: TGTGCCAGTAGTCAAGTTTCCAACTCCTACGAGCAGTACTTC

clone size: NA
J gene: TRBJ2-7
D gene: TRBD2
V gene: TRBV4-2
CDR3 protein: CASSQAEYSGRGGEQYF
CDR3 DNA: TGTGCCAGCAGCCAAGCAGAGTACAGCGGGAGGGGAGGGGAGCAGTACTTC